Listed here are 19 T cell receptor beta chains from one sample, sequenced in a study of siplizumab effects on memory and regulatory T cells. Profiled with immunoSEQ multiplex PCR; TCRdb holds only in-frame clones, not every one. The sample records some 100,000 clones, 95% to 97% being singletons. Sequencing was carried out using naive CD4+ T cells sorted from blood. All receptors come from a human donor in good health.

The chain uses TRBV6-6 and TRBJ2-7; perhaps D is TRBD1 or TRBD2 (5 bases each). CDR1 is MNHNY and CDR2 is SVGAGI in the germline V gene (reference sequence). The CDR3 loop spans 15 amino acids. The V and J ends lost 6 bases and 0 bases respectively, with 15 bases between them. The CDR3 here is CASRPSGPSSYEQYF. The CDR3 DNA sequence: TGTGCCAGCAGGCCCTCGGGGCCAAGCTCCTACGAGCAGTACTTC.

CDR3 sequence: CAISPEQGWKPYGYTF. The CDR3 region has the DNA TGTGCCATCAGTCCCGAACAGGGATGGAAACCTTATGGCTACACCTTC. This chain uses TRBV10-3 with TRBJ1-2; D might be TRBD1 (6 bases). Trimming stripped 5 bases from V and 5 bases from J, with 21 bases between. The germline gives CDR1 ENHRY, CDR2 SYGVKD. This CDR3 has 16 amino acids.

The chain recombines TRBV20-1 with TRBJ2-7, with unresolved D. This CDR3 has 11 amino acids. V lost 6 bases, J lost 7 bases, and 13 bases lay in between. CDR1 and CDR2 (germline): DFQATT, SNEGSKA (reference sequence). CDR3 sequence reads: CSANLPREQYF. CDR3 in DNA: TGCAGTGCAAACCTCCCACGGGAGCAGTACTTC.

The V gene is TRBV7-3, the J gene TRBJ2-1; 7 bases agree with TRBD2. The V gene's germline CDR1 is SGHTA and CDR2 FQGTGA. Trimming at V came to 1 base and at J to 5 bases, leaving 5 bases not matched to a gene. The CDR3 length is 15 residues. DNA of the CDR3: TGTGCCAGCAGCTTAATGGCTAGCGGACACAATGAGCAGTTCTTC. Translating gives CASSLMASGHNEQFF.

The genes are TRBV2 and TRBJ1-5; TRBD1 agrees at 8 bases. V was pared by 5 bases and J by 4 bases, with 7 bases of the junction left unmatched. The CDR3 length is 15 residues. The germline CDR1 and CDR2 sequences are SNHLY and FYNNEI. The CDR3, as DNA: TGTGCCAGCAGTAGGGACAGGCTCTGGAATCAGCCCCAGCATTTT. Protein product: CASSRDRLWNQPQHF.

The chain combines TRBV6-4 with TRBJ1-6; D gene ambiguous. V lost 6 bases, J lost 3 bases, and 6 bases lay in between. The CDR3 spans 13 residues. Germline V gene sequence: CDR1 MRHNA, CDR2 SNTAGT. CDR3 residues: CASRRDYNSPLHF. The CDR3 bases are TGTGCCAGCAGAAGGGACTATAATTCACCCCTCCACTTT.

The rearrangement uses TRBV6-5 and TRBJ1-2, with D perhaps matching TRBD1 (6 bases). The CDR3 contains 12 residues. Trimming stripped 6 bases from V and 7 bases from J, with 12 bases between. CDR1 MNHEY and CDR2 SVGAGI come from the germline V gene. As DNA, the CDR3 is TGTGCCAGCAGGTCACAGGGAGTTGGCTACACCTTC. Amino acid sequence: CASRSQGVGYTF.

The count of this clone is one. The V and J genes are TRBV5-5 and TRBJ2-7; the match to TRBD1 covers 9 bases. The CDR3 totals 15 residues. Germline trimming cut 3 bases from V and 3 bases from J; bases unmatched to any gene: 7. Germline V gives CDR1 SGHKS, CDR2 YYEKEE (reference sequence). The CDR3 bases are TGTGCCAGCAGCTCTCCTAACAGGGGGCTCTACGAGCAGTACTTC. Protein sequence: CASSSPNRGLYEQYF.

CDR3 nucleotide sequence: TGTGCCAGCAGTCGGGACAGGGTGGGCAATCAGCCCCAGCATTTT. This translates into CASSRDRVGNQPQHF. The gene calls are TRBV6-5 and TRBJ1-5; TRBD1 matches at 9 bases. Unmatched junction bases numbered 4, after V lost 5 bases and J lost 2 bases. Germline V gene data show CDR1 as MNHEY and CDR2 as SVGAGI. The CDR3 runs to 15 residues.

In nucleotides, the CDR3 is TGCGCCAGCAGCTCCGGCTGGGACGGGGAGCTGTTTTTT. Encoded protein: CASSSGWDGELFF. The V call is TRBV5-1, the J call TRBJ2-2, with D unclear. Germline V gene lookup returns CDR1 SGHRS and CDR2 YFSETQ. Trimming pared 3 bases from V and 7 bases from J, leaving 10 bases between. The CDR3 is 13 amino acids.

The chain carries TRBV19 and TRBJ1-2; D may be TRBD1 (6 bases). V gave up 4 bases and J gave up 4 bases, with 19 bases separating them. Germline V gene lookup returns CDR1 LNHDA and CDR2 SQIVND (reference sequence). The length of the CDR3 is 16 residues. The CDR3 nucleotides are TGTGCCAGTAGTACGCGGACAGCTAAACTTCTCTATGGCTACACCTTC. This translates into CASSTRTAKLLYGYTF.

The rearrangement uses TRBV5-1 and TRBJ2-3; 13 bases agree with TRBD2. V was clipped by 4 bases and J by 5 bases; unmatched bases: 7. Germline-derived CDR1 and CDR2 are SGHRS and YFSETQ. The CDR3 has 16 residues. As DNA, the CDR3 is TGCGCCAGCAGCATACTAGCGGGGGGGAGTAAAGATACGCAGTATTTT. This gives the protein CASSILAGGSKDTQYF.

J is TRBJ1-1 and V is TRBV5-1; TRBD1 matches 12 bases. Germline V gene lookup returns CDR1 SGHRS and CDR2 YFSETQ. Germline trimming cut 4 bases from V and 5 bases from J; bases unmatched to any gene: 12. The CDR3 length is 17 residues. The CDR3 bases are TGCGCCAGCAGCCGGACCGGGACAGGGGGCCCGGGAACTGAAGCTTTCTTT. Translating it yields CASSRTGTGGPGTEAFF.

The CDR3 here is CASTGVNYGYTF. CDR3 nucleotides: TGTGCCAGCACTGGTGTGAACTATGGCTACACCTTC. V gene TRBV28 combines with J gene TRBJ1-2; D is undetermined. The CDR3 contains 12 residues. From germline, CDR1 is MDHEN and CDR2 SYDVKM. V was cut by 7 bases and J by 2 bases, with 8 bases left in between.

The gene calls are TRBV27 and TRBJ2-3; D remains ambiguous. Trimming left V 3 bases short and J 2 bases short, with 15 bases between. Germline V gene sequence: CDR1 MNHEY, CDR2 SMNVEV (reference sequence). The CDR3 spans 16 residues. The CDR3 loop reads CASSFQASASTDTQYF. DNA for the CDR3: TGTGCCAGCAGTTTTCAAGCCTCAGCGTCCACAGATACGCAGTATTTT.

This chain joins TRBV11-2 and TRBJ2-5, with 8 positions matching TRBD1. J gave up 0 bases and V 5 bases, and 14 bases lay outside the gene matches. Germline V gene lookup returns CDR1 SGHAT and CDR2 FQNNGV. The CDR3 extends over 18 amino acids. CDR3 coding DNA: TGTGCCAGCAGCCGTCGGACAGGGAGCTTGGGGTACCAAGAGACCCAGTACTTC. Translated: CASSRRTGSLGYQETQYF.

The DNA for the CDR3 is TGTGCCAGCAGTTACTCGGGCACTGGGAACACTGAAGCTTTCTTT. It is translated as CASSYSGTGNTEAFF. J is TRBJ1-1 and V is TRBV6-6; D unclear. Germline V gene lookup returns CDR1 MNHNY and CDR2 SVGAGI (reference sequence). The CDR3 spans 15 residues. Trimming pared 0 bases from V and 1 base from J, leaving 9 bases between.

CDR3: CASSYRDGEAFF. CDR3 nucleotide sequence: TGTGCCAGCAGTTACCGGGACGGTGAAGCTTTCTTT. This chain connects TRBV6-5 to TRBJ1-1; TRBD1 is a possible D gene (5 bases). The CDR3 totals 12 residues. CDR1 and CDR2 from the germline V gene are MNHEY and SVGAGI. Trimming left V 2 bases short and J 7 bases short, with 8 bases between.

This clone was seen a few times. The rearrangement uses TRBV7-9 and TRBJ1-5, with D tentatively TRBD1 (5 bases). CDR1 and CDR2 from the germline V gene are SEHNR and FQNEAQ (reference sequence). V was pared by 1 base and J by 6 bases, with 7 bases between. The CDR3 contains 13 residues. In DNA, the CDR3 is TGTGCCAGCAGCTTAGGGGGGTTTCAGCCCCAGCATTTT. Translation: CASSLGGFQPQHF.